These T cell receptor beta chains were read from a single sample in a study of shared clonotypes between healthy human individuals. Using immunoSEQ multiplex PCR, the repertoire was profiled, and TCRdb retains in-frame clones only, with some absent. This table has about 1.5 million clones, over 95% appearing once. The sequencing input was naive CD4+ T cells sorted from blood. The receptors shown here come from a man aged 25 to 40 in good health. Each CDR3 is given without its conserved first and last residue. Clone size is given for some rows only: seen once, a few or many times, or a class if the clone is expanded.

TRBJ1-1	TRBV28	NA	ASSFWTGLDTEAF
TRBJ1-2	TRBV11-2	NA	ASSIKGARYGYT
TRBJ1-1	TRBV30	NA	ARDRVNTEAF
TRBJ2-2	TRBV18	NA	ASSRTGTSGNSNTGELF
TRBJ2-1	TRBV10-3	NA	AISESIIADDNEQF
TRBJ2-1	TRBV2	NA	ASSVTSGPYNEQF
TRBJ2-3	TRBV5-1	NA	ASSRLAGAGTDTQY
TRBJ1-1	TRBV2	NA	ASSVLTEAF
TRBJ1-3	TRBV7-9	NA	ASSVHRGSSGNTIY
TRBJ1-4	TRBV10-3	NA	AISESGTIEKLF
TRBJ1-4	TRBV4-2	once	ASSQDRGQAEKLF
TRBJ2-7	TRBV29-1	NA	SVAGLAGGLSYEQY
TRBJ2-1	TRBV5-5	NA	ASSWGQGRNEQF
TRBJ2-5	TRBV28	NA	ATGIAGGETQY
TRBJ2-7	TRBV7-2	NA	ASRGQGYEQY
TRBJ2-1	TRBV5-1	NA	ASSGLPGTSSLDEQF
TRBJ1-1	TRBV20-1	NA	SAREAF
TRBJ1-1	TRBV7-9	NA	ASSLGQLMNTEAF
TRBJ2-3	TRBV6-6	NA	ASRYRDLTDTQY
TRBJ1-2	TRBV6-6	NA	ASSGHRGYRDGYT
TRBJ2-7	TRBV7-9	once	ASSLGSGSLLEQY
TRBJ2-6	TRBV27	once	ASSSRDSGANVLT
TRBJ1-1	TRBV28	NA	ASRRGQSGGTEAF
TRBJ1-5	TRBV2	once	ASGGPNNQPQH
TRBJ2-7	TRBV18	few	ASSPAYEQY
TRBJ2-5	TRBV7-9	NA	ASSKRGEETQY
TRBJ2-7	TRBV5-4	NA	ASSLVLVQGGFSYEQY
TRBJ2-7	TRBV14	NA	ASSQAGSTWRY
TRBJ2-3	TRBV19	NA	ASSTSRGRGTDTQY
TRBJ1-2	TRBV28	NA	ASSFRGLGGYT
TRBJ2-1	TRBV29-1	NA	SVGNNEQF
TRBJ2-2	TRBV7-2	NA	ASSLYVGTGETGELF
TRBJ2-3	TRBV5-1	NA	AGSVSTDTQY
TRBJ2-2	TRBV5-1	NA	ASSPFFGLGDGELF
TRBJ2-1	TRBV5-1	once	ASSLRSSGGGEQF
TRBJ1-1	TRBV4-3	NA	ASSHTGGTEAF
TRBJ1-2	TRBV5-1	NA	ASSLQDNYGYT
TRBJ2-7	TRBV15	NA	ATSRGPSYEQY
TRBJ2-7	TRBV18	NA	ASSPPWTSGSRDEQY
TRBJ2-2	TRBV19	NA	ASSQTGQANTGELF
TRBJ2-7	TRBV18	NA	ASSPWDRGTYEQY
TRBJ1-5	TRBV19	once	ASSMSFGGPDQPQH
TRBJ1-4	TRBV5-1	NA	ASSLDGVEKLF
TRBJ1-4	TRBV6-1	NA	ASSDRATSTNEKLF
TRBJ2-7	TRBV30	NA	AWKPPSNGVYEQY
TRBJ2-6	TRBV19	NA	ASRWTGSGANVLT
TRBJ2-1	TRBV5-1	NA	ASSVPSSSYNEQF
TRBJ2-4	TRBV27	NA	ASSLSLAGTTQGNIQY
TRBJ1-4	TRBV18	NA	ASSPLGGDEKLF
TRBJ2-2	TRBV18	NA	ASSPLGGPKTGELF
TRBJ2-3	TRBV7-2	NA	ASSPSTDTQY
TRBJ2-5	TRBV21-1	NA	ASSKASRGPQETQY
TRBJ2-1	TRBV21-1	NA	ASSKNAGGWLNSYNEQF
TRBJ1-5	TRBV7-8	NA	ASSPRTGEYQPQH
TRBJ2-1	TRBV7-3	NA	ASSLFTGGTYNEQF
TRBJ1-1	TRBV18	NA	ASSMEQGSTEAF
TRBJ1-2	TRBV28	once	ASSLEGLGYT
TRBJ2-3	TRBV7-8	NA	ASSLDAMTQY